Each of the 31 T cell receptor beta chains below was sequenced from the same sample in a study of Graves' ophthalmopathy and Graves' hyperthyroidism. RNA transcripts were the source from which TCR beta CDR3 regions were amplified. Following a first-round RT-PCR that used HTBI primers, a second-round multiplex PCR was carried out. TCRdb reprocessed the multiplex PCR reads with MiXCR, giving one entry per CDR3 protein. The sample lists around 1,200,000 distinct CDR3 sequences; approximately 35% were seen once. The sequenced sample consisted of peripheral blood or thyroid tissue (not recorded which). All receptors derive from an adult man with Graves' hyperthyroidism.

This clonotype has at least ten counts. This chain uses TRBV20-1 with TRBJ1-6, with 9 bases matching TRBD1. The junction had 11 bases not matched to a gene; V was cut back by 6 bases and J by 8 bases. The length of the CDR3 is 15 residues. CDR1 and CDR2 from the germline V gene are DFQATT and SNEGSKA (reference sequence). The CDR3 region is CSAVIWDREDSPLHF. CDR3 DNA sequence: TGCAGTGCCGTCATATGGGACAGGGAGGATTCACCCCTCCACTTT.

A remark on this clonotype: A junction boundary mismatches the germline segment, possibly from a read error. This chain connects TRBV24-1 to TRBJ1-4; tentative D call: TRBD1 (5 bases). This CDR3 spans 14 amino acids. Germline lookup yields CDR1 KGHDR and CDR2 SFDVKD. CDR3 nucleotides: TGTGCCAGCAGTCCAGTCCCGGGACGGGAAAAACTGTTTTTT. Protein product: CASSPVPGREKLFF.

With respect to this clonotype: With a much larger clone just one base away, this may be a read error. The DNA of the CDR3 is TGCGCCAGCAGCCAAGCGCAGTTGGGACAGGACTACGAGCAGTACTTC. It encodes CASSQAQLGQDYEQYF. The V call is TRBV4-3, the J call TRBJ2-7; 8 bases are shared with TRBD1. Germline V gives CDR1 LGHNA, CDR2 YSLEER. The CDR3 totals 16 residues. The trim removed 1 base at V and 3 bases at J, leaving 8 bases unmatched.

CDR3 sequence reads: CASSQGDGGTLGEKLFF. For the CDR3, the DNA is TGTGCCAGCAGCCAAGGCGACGGGGGCACCTTGGGTGAAAAACTGTTTTTT. V gene TRBV4-2 combines with J gene TRBJ1-4; possibly TRBD1 for D (6 bases). The CDR3 has 17 amino acids. Trimming left V 1 base short and J 7 bases short, with 19 bases between. The germline gives CDR1 LGHNA, CDR2 YNFKEQ.

About this clonotype: This may come from a read error, since a much larger clone is one base off. Without the conserved terminal phenylalanine or tryptophan, this CDR3 likely stems from a read error. The genes are TRBV7-9 and TRBJ2-7, with D perhaps TRBD1 (5 bases). Germline V gives CDR1 SEHNR, CDR2 FQNEAQ (reference sequence). The V gene lost 3 bases and the J gene lost 0 bases, with 12 bases spanning the gap. The CDR3 runs 15 residues. Here the CDR3 reads CASSLTEMSSYEQYL. The CDR3 nucleotides are TGTGCCAGCAGCTTGACAGAGATGAGCTCCTACGAGCAGTACCTC.

This clonotype was counted ten times or more. The V call is TRBV9, the J call TRBJ1-4; 12 bases line up with TRBD1. The germline CDR1 and CDR2 sequences are SGDLS and YYNGEE. The CDR3 is made up of 15 amino acids. Trimming cost V 3 bases and J 11 bases; bases outside gene matches: 8. CDR3 sequence: CASSASGTGGGKLFF. DNA for the CDR3: TGTGCCAGCAGCGCCTCCGGGACAGGGGGCGGGAAACTGTTTTTT.

The sample holds a few counts of this clonotype. The rearrangement links TRBV7-9 to TRBJ2-7, with a weak D call TRBD2 (5 bases). The ends were cut back, 10 bases at V and 2 bases at J, with 18 bases in the middle. This CDR3 is 14 amino acids long. Germline assignment: CDR1 SEHNR and CDR2 FQNEAQ (reference sequence). The CDR3 loop is CATRPAAVPYEQYF. The CDR3 DNA reads TGTGCCACCCGACCGGCAGCGGTTCCCTACGAGCAGTACTTC.

This clonotype was seen only a few times. J is TRBJ1-2 and V is TRBV5-4; TRBD1 matches 9 bases. This CDR3 is built from 16 residues. The V and J ends lost 4 bases and 1 base, in that order; junction bases with no gene match: 8. Looked up from germline, CDR1 is SGHNT and CDR2 is YYREEE (reference sequence). The CDR3, as DNA: TGTGCCAGCAGCGAAGGACAGGGGCCCCTTAACTATGGCTACACCTTC. This sequence encodes CASSEGQGPLNYGYTF.

As concerns this clonotype: This may be a read error: a much more frequent sequence differs by one nucleotide. The rearrangement links TRBV7-2 to TRBJ1-2; 8 bases map to TRBD1. The germline gives CDR1 SGHTA, CDR2 FQGNSA. This CDR3 region has 15 residues. With V trimmed by 5 bases and J by 3 bases, 8 bases remained unmatched. CDR3 sequence reads: CASSSSDRAYYGYTF. CDR3 in DNA: TGTGCCAGCAGCAGCTCGGACAGGGCTTACTATGGCTACACCTTC.

This sequence joins TRBV18 and TRBJ2-7, with D possibly matching TRBD2 (5 bases). V was pared by 2 bases and J by 0 bases, with 14 bases between. Germline values: CDR1 KGHSH, CDR2 LQKENI. There are 16 residues in the CDR3. The CDR3, as DNA: TGTGCCAGCTCACCATTTTCAGGAGAGGGCTCCTACGAGCAGTACTTC. Residues: CASSPFSGEGSYEQYF.

This clonotype showed up just once. The chain employs TRBV7-2 and TRBJ2-7; D possibly corresponds to TRBD2 (6 bases). Trimming took 6 bases from V and 9 from J, leaving 12 bases between them. Germline CDR1 reads SGHTA; CDR2 reads FQGNSA. This CDR3 region has 11 residues. CDR3 region: CASRPLEGQYF. In DNA, the CDR3 is TGTGCCAGCAGACCGTTGGAGGGGCAGTACTTC.

Of note for this clonotype: It may be a read error: a sequence one base away is much more abundant. The chain recombines TRBV20-1 with TRBJ1-5; 8 positions agree with TRBD1. The V and J ends lost 2 bases and 3 bases, in that order; junction bases with no gene match: 3. Germline assignment: CDR1 DFQATT and CDR2 SNEGSKA (reference sequence). The CDR3 is made up of 14 amino acids. CDR3 nucleotides: TGCAGTGCTAGACCAGGGGGCCCCAATCAGCCCCAGCATTTT. It translates to CSARPGGPNQPQHF.

Notes on this clonotype: The CDR3 end shows no conserved phenylalanine or tryptophan, and so a read error is likely. The DNA is left out, because the CDR3 cannot be placed on it with certainty; the CDR3 is given as TCRdb lists it. The chain has TRBV29-1 and TRBJ1-1; TRBD1, the table's D call, was not compared with the DNA. Germline V lookup: CDR1 SQVTM, CDR2 ANQGSEA. The CDR3 is 9 amino acids in total, end residues counted. The CDR3 here is CSVGDRGIY.

Comments on this clonotype: One end of the junction varies from germline; a read error may be responsible. The rearrangement uses TRBV10-3 and TRBJ1-5, with a possible D match to TRBD1 (5 bases). CDR1 is ENHRY and CDR2 is SYGVKD in the germline V gene. The CDR3 runs to 16 residues. The CDR3 loop is CASSYSRPRDNQPQHF. The CDR3 DNA is TGTGCCAGCAGTTACTCACGGCCCAGGGACAATCAGCCCCAGCATTTT.

In regard to this clonotype: In this CDR3 the conserved last residue, phenylalanine or tryptophan, is missing, so a read error is likely. Because the CDR3's place on the DNA is in doubt, the DNA is left out and the CDR3 is given as listed by TCRdb. This chain connects TRBV29-1 to TRBJ2-6; the table's D call of TRBD1 was not tested on the DNA. Germline loops: CDR1 SQVTM, CDR2 ANQGSEA. The CDR3 is 17 residues long, ends included. The CDR3 here is CSVEDGAGGTGANVLVL.

This clonotype appeared a single time. A much larger clone lies a single base off, so this may be a read error. The V gene is TRBV24-1, the J gene TRBJ2-5; 7 bases align to TRBD1. The CDR3 consists of 16 residues. The germline gives CDR1 KGHDR, CDR2 SFDVKD. DNA for the CDR3: TGTGCCACCAGTGATGCAGGGGGTGAGAGGATGGAGACCCAGTGCTTC. It encodes CATSDAGGERMETQCF.

As for this clonotype: A much larger clonotype is one base distant, so this may be a read error. The chain is built from TRBV4-1 and TRBJ1-2; tentatively, D is TRBD1 (5 bases). In germline, CDR1 is MGHRA, CDR2 YSYEKL. Trimming took off 0 bases at V and 5 bases at J, with 16 bases between the two ends. There are 16 residues in the CDR3. CDR3 region: CASSQDSGGQRYGYTF. CDR3 nucleotide sequence: TGCGCCAGCAGCCAAGATTCGGGCGGACAAAGGTATGGCTACACCTTC.

This clonotype was counted between two and nine times. The chain combines TRBV20-1 with TRBJ1-6; a weak D match, TRBD1 (6 bases). CDR1 and CDR2 (germline): DFQATT, SNEGSKA (reference sequence). This CDR3 is 18 amino acids long. V lost 0 bases to trimming and J lost 10 bases, with 25 bases between them. This CDR3 is CSARDLDRGHPKISPLHF. DNA of the CDR3: TGCAGTGCTAGAGATCTCGATAGGGGACACCCGAAAATATCACCCCTCCACTTT.

The rearrangement uses TRBV24-1 and TRBJ2-7, with 12 positions matching TRBD2. V lost 4 bases to trimming and J lost 3 bases; unmatched junction nucleotides: 3. The CDR3 contains 15 residues. CDR1 and CDR2 (germline): KGHDR, SFDVKD. The CDR3 DNA is TGTGCCACCAGTGACACGGGACTAGCGGGCTACGAGCAGTACTTC. It specifies CATSDTGLAGYEQYF.

This clonotype came up a few times. This sequence joins TRBV7-3 and TRBJ1-2; unclear D gene. V lost 8 bases to trimming and J lost 5 bases, with 12 bases between them. Germline V CDR1 and CDR2: SGHTA, FQGTGA. The CDR3 extends over 12 amino acids. CDR3 in amino acids: CASGPFSYGYTF. In nucleotides, the CDR3 is TGTGCCAGCGGGCCATTTTCTTATGGCTACACCTTC.

This clonotype was detected once. The chain joins TRBV15 to TRBJ1-2, with 10 bases aligning to TRBD1. The CDR3 is 16 amino acids. Germline CDR1 and CDR2: LNHNV and YYDKDF (reference sequence). V gave up 8 bases and J gave up 1 base; unmatched junction bases: 10. CDR3 region: CATRRQGADFNYGYTF. The CDR3 nucleotides read TGTGCCACCCGTCGACAGGGGGCAGATTTTAACTATGGCTACACCTTC. Together with reference TRBV15 and TRBJ1-2, the CDR3 gives the full variable domain: DAMVIQNPRYQVTQFGKPVTLSCSQTLNHNVMYWYQQKSSQAPKLLFHYYDKDFNNEADTPDNFQSRRPNTSFCFLDIRSPGLGDTAMYLCATRRQGADFNYGYTFGSGTRLTVV.

This clonotype was recorded many times. The chain joins TRBV12-3 or TRBV12-4 to TRBJ1-1; D uncertain. Trimming cost V 4 bases and J 0 bases, with 9 bases left between them. The CDR3 is made up of 14 amino acids. The CDR3 DNA is TGTGCCAGCAGTTCCACAAGCATGAACACTGAAGCTTTCTTT. Translated: CASSSTSMNTEAFF.

The V call is TRBV10-2, the J call TRBJ2-7; D may correspond to TRBD1 or TRBD2 (5 bases each). The last part of the DNA fits TRBJ2-5 better; the J call may be wrong. The CDR3 loop spans 15 amino acids. CDR1 is WSHSY, CDR2 SAAADI, per germline. DNA of the CDR3: TGCGCCAGCAGTGCGGGGCAGGGCGTAACGGGGACCCAGTACTTC. Translating gives CASSAGQGVTGTQYF.

Note on this clonotype: A much larger clone differs by one base, so this may be a read error. The rearrangement joins TRBV20-1 to TRBJ1-2; maybe TRBD1 (5 bases). Germline V gene lookup returns CDR1 DFQATT and CDR2 SNEGSKA (reference sequence). The CDR3 length is 15 residues. The V end lost 6 bases, the J end lost 4 bases, and 21 bases lay between the germline ends. The CDR3 here is CSAIGARGPSYGYTF. As DNA, the CDR3 is TGCAGTGCCATTGGGGCACGGGGCCCTTCCTATGGCTACACCTTC.

V is TRBV2 and J is TRBJ1-2; a possible D gene is TRBD1 (6 bases). V was shortened by 6 bases and J by 4 bases, with 18 bases between the two germline ends. The V gene's germline CDR1 is SNHLY and CDR2 FYNNEI. The length of the CDR3 is 15 residues. The CDR3 spells CASSQDAGAVYGYTF. In nucleotides, the CDR3 is TGTGCCAGCAGCCAAGACGCGGGGGCAGTCTATGGCTACACCTTC.

The chain recombines TRBV20-1 with TRBJ1-5; the D gene is possibly TRBD1 (6 bases). The germline CDR1 and CDR2 sequences are DFQATT and SNEGSKA (reference sequence). Trimming took off 3 bases at V and 0 bases at J, with 18 bases between the two ends. The CDR3 has 17 amino acids. The CDR3 DNA reads TGCAGTGCTAGTGATAGCGGACAGTTTTCTAGCAATCAGCCCCAGCATTTT. Its translation: CSASDSGQFSSNQPQHF.

This clonotype was counted ten times or more. The chain carries TRBV7-6 and TRBJ2-7; TRBD2 matches at 14 bases. The CDR3 has 16 amino acids. Per the germline V gene, CDR1 is SGHVS and CDR2 is FNYEAQ. The J segment lost 0 bases and the V segment lost 4 bases, leaving 2 bases of the junction unmatched. As DNA, the CDR3 is TGTGCCAGCAGCTCGGGGACTAGCGGGAGCTCCTACGAGCAGTACTTC. Protein: CASSSGTSGSSYEQYF.

This clonotype occurred many times. CDR3 protein: CASSRGVRGPYEQYF. The CDR3 bases are TGTGCCAGCAGCCGGGGAGTTCGAGGTCCCTACGAGCAGTACTTC. This chain joins TRBV9 and TRBJ2-7, with D possibly TRBD2 on 5 matching bases. Germline V lookup: CDR1 SGDLS, CDR2 YYNGEE. This CDR3 contains 15 residues. The germline V and J ends were trimmed by 4 bases and 2 bases, with 16 bases remaining between them.

A word on this clonotype: A much bigger clone sits one base away, suggesting this may be a read error. This chain connects TRBV11-2 to TRBJ1-6; D is undetermined. Germline CDR1 reads SGHAT; CDR2 reads FQNNGV. CDR3 length: 14 amino acids. The CDR3, as DNA: TGTGTCAGCAGCTTGCGGGTCGCTAATTCACCCCTCCACTTT. Its protein product is CVSSLRVANSPLHF.

Comments on this clonotype: A much larger clone lies one base from this, so it may be a read error. The genes are TRBV20-1 and TRBJ2-7, with D possibly matching TRBD1 (5 bases). Trimming stripped 6 bases from V and 1 base from J, with 13 bases between. CDR1 and CDR2 from the germline V gene are DFQATT and SNEGSKA (reference sequence). The CDR3 spans 13 residues. This chain's CDR3 is CSAVGAGSYEQYF. DNA for the CDR3: TGCAGTGCAGTTGGGGCAGGATCCTACGAGCAGTACTTC.

This clonotype was seen at least ten times. V usage is TRBV7-2 and J usage is TRBJ1-2; D is unresolved. V was clipped by 0 bases and J by 0 bases, with 11 bases between them. Germline-derived CDR1 and CDR2 are SGHTA and FQGNSA. CDR3 length: 16 amino acids. The CDR3 region has the DNA TGTGCCAGCAGCTTAGCGTCGGCTGCCGCTAACTATGGCTACACCTTC. Protein: CASSLASAAANYGYTF.